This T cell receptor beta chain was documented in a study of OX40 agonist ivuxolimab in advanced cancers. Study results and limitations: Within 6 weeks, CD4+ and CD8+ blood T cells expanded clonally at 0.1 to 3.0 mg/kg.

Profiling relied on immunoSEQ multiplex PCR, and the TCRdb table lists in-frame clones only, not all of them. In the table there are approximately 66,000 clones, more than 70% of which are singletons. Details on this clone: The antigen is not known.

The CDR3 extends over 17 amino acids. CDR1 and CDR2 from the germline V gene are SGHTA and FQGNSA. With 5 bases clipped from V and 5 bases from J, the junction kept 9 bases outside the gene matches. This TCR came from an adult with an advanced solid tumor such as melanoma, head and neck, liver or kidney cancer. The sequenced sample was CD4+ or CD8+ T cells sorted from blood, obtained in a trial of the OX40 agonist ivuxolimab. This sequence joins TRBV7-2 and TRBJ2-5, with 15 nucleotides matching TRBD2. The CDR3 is CASSPRTSGGARETQYF. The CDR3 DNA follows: TGTGCCAGCAGCCCCCGGACTAGCGGGGGGGCCCGGGAGACCCAGTACTTC.